The 19 T cell receptor beta chains listed next were all sequenced from one sample in a study of T cells after yellow fever vaccination. TCRdb re-analysed the 5' RACE reads in MiXCR, keeping a single row per CDR3 protein. The profile shows under 600,000 distinct CDR3 sequences, 20% to 25% of them singletons. The sample was PBMCs, taken 21 days after the first yellow fever vaccination. These receptors all stem from a young man who received the YFV17D yellow fever vaccine.

This chain connects TRBV28 to TRBJ2-3; 7 bases match TRBD1. Germline values: CDR1 MDHEN, CDR2 SYDVKM. Trimming took 10 bases from V and 0 from J; bases not matched to a gene: 4. The CDR3 has 13 amino acids. The CDR3 DNA follows: TGTGCCACCGAGACAGGGAGCACAGATACGCAGTATTTT. It yields the protein CATETGSTDTQYF.

The chain recombines TRBV20-1 with TRBJ2-1; TRBD2 is a possible D gene (6 bases). With 2 bases removed from V and 3 bases from J, the gap between germline ends came to 17 bases. The germline CDR1 and CDR2 sequences are DFQATT and SNEGSKA (reference sequence). The CDR3 sequence is 16 residues long. The CDR3 loop reads CSARTLSSADYNEQFF. In DNA, the CDR3 is TGCAGTGCTAGAACCCTCTCTAGCGCTGACTACAATGAGCAGTTCTTC.

In this sample, this clonotype turned up a few times. The rearrangement links TRBV10-3 to TRBJ1-4; no clear D. V gave up 3 bases and J gave up 8 bases, with 13 bases separating them. The CDR3 has 14 residues. CDR1 ENHRY and CDR2 SYGVKD come from the germline V gene. The CDR3 DNA reads TGTGCCATCAGTGATGGAGGGCTTAAGGAAAAACTGTTTTTT. Its translation: CAISDGGLKEKLFF.

The chain uses TRBV9 and TRBJ2-3; 7 bases match TRBD2. Germline trimming cut 1 base from V and 3 bases from J; bases unmatched to any gene: 5. The CDR3 covers 15 residues. Germline CDR1 is SGDLS and CDR2 is YYNGEE. CDR3 loop: CASSVSGGRTDTQYF. The CDR3 DNA reads TGTGCCAGCAGCGTAAGCGGCGGGAGAACAGATACGCAGTATTTT.

There are a few counts of this clonotype. The rearrangement joins TRBV7-9 to TRBJ1-1; TRBD1 matches 10 bases. The CDR3 totals 15 residues. CDR1 and CDR2 (germline): SEHNR, FQNEAQ (reference sequence). The V segment lost 1 base and the J segment 5 bases; nucleotides outside the gene matches: 4. The CDR3 bases are TGTGCCAGCAGCTTAGTAGGACAGGGGGAAACTGAAGCTTTCTTT. Amino acids: CASSLVGQGETEAFF.

The J gene is TRBJ2-6, the V gene TRBV12-3 or TRBV12-4; unclear D gene. CDR3 length equals 15 residues. V gave up 4 bases and J gave up 0 bases, with 7 bases separating them. The CDR3 protein is CASSSRTSGANVLTF. The CDR3 DNA sequence: TGTGCCAGCAGTTCGAGGACCTCTGGGGCCAACGTCCTGACTTTC.

The table lists this clonotype with a few counts. The rearrangement uses TRBV29-1 and TRBJ2-5; TRBD2 agrees at 8 bases. This CDR3 has 14 residues. The J segment lost 5 bases and the V segment lost 6 bases, leaving 11 bases of the junction unmatched. Germline V CDR1 and CDR2: SQVTM, ANQGSEA. CDR3 amino acids: CSVAPAGGGETQYF. The CDR3, as DNA: TGCAGCGTCGCCCCCGCGGGGGGCGGGGAGACCCAGTACTTC.

In its sample, this clonotype was seen many times. The V call is TRBV12-3 or TRBV12-4, the J call TRBJ2-5; 7 bases fit TRBD2. V shed 4 bases, J shed 5 bases, and the junction held 10 bases outside the gene matches. The CDR3 spans 15 residues. CDR3 sequence (DNA): TGTGCCAGCAGTTCATCCGGGACTATACATGAGACCCAGTACTTC. Its translation is CASSSSGTIHETQYF.

The chain combines TRBV11-2 with TRBJ2-3; D remains unclear. The CDR3 sequence is 17 residues long. Trimming cost V 9 bases and J 2 bases, with 24 bases left between them. Per the germline V gene, CDR1 is SGHAT and CDR2 is FQNNGV. CDR3 protein: CASRTFGRTPDTDTQYF. DNA of the CDR3: TGTGCCAGTAGGACCTTTGGGCGGACCCCTGACACAGATACGCAGTATTTT.

The CDR3 loop reads CASSQVGGANTEAFF. Written as DNA, the CDR3 is TGTGCCAGCAGCCAAGTGGGGGGGGCGAACACTGAAGCTTTCTTT. The rearrangement uses TRBV3-1 and TRBJ1-1; D may be TRBD1 (6 bases). The CDR3 is made up of 15 amino acids. V was pared by 1 base and J by 1 base, with 10 bases between. Germline V gene sequence: CDR1 LGHDT, CDR2 YNNKEL (reference sequence).

This clonotype was detected only a few times. The chain combines TRBV5-1 with TRBJ2-5, with unresolved D. Trimming left V 0 bases short and J 5 bases short, with 11 bases between. This CDR3 has 14 residues. In germline, CDR1 is SGHRS, CDR2 YFSETQ. The chain's CDR3 is CASSLVPDDETQYF. The CDR3 DNA is TGCGCCAGCAGCTTGGTGCCAGACGATGAGACCCAGTACTTC.

The CDR3 loop reads CASRNESHSSYNSPLHF. The DNA for the CDR3 is TGTGCCAGCAGAAACGAGAGTCACAGCTCCTATAATTCACCCCTCCACTTT. The gene calls are TRBV9 and TRBJ1-6; D unclear. V was cut by 5 bases and J by 0 bases, with 15 bases left in between. Germline V CDR1 and CDR2: SGDLS, YYNGEE. CDR3 length: 17 residues. Supplemented by reference TRBV9 and TRBJ1-6, the full variable domain reads DSGVTQTPKHLITATGQRVTLRCSPRSGDLSVYWYQQSLDQGLQFLIQYYNGEERAKGNILERFSAQQFPDLHSELNLSSLELGDSALYFCASRNESHSSYNSPLHFGNGTRLTVT.

The rearrangement joins TRBV2 to TRBJ2-1, with TRBD2 matching 11 bases. Germline V gene lookup returns CDR1 SNHLY and CDR2 FYNNEI. This CDR3 is 15 amino acids long. J lost 10 bases, V lost 6 bases, and 11 bases had no gene match. Written as DNA, the CDR3 is TGTGCCAGCAGCTTCTCTAGCGGGGGGCTGGGGGAGCAGTTCTTC. Translating it yields CASSFSSGGLGEQFF.

Comment on this clonotype: Because the CDR3's place on the DNA is in doubt, the DNA is left out and the CDR3 is given as listed by TCRdb. CDR3: CASSFGPGNNEQFF. The V gene is TRBV5-4, the J gene TRBJ2-1; the table's D call, TRBD1, has no DNA check behind it. Germline lookup yields CDR1 SGHNT and CDR2 YYREEE (reference sequence). The CDR3 numbers 14 amino acids, ends counted.

This clonotype appeared a few times. J is TRBJ2-3 and V is TRBV6-5; TRBD2 might be the D (6 bases). V dropped 0 bases and J dropped 5 bases, with 15 bases sitting between them. The CDR3 consists of 16 residues. Germline values: CDR1 MNHEY, CDR2 SVGAGI. This CDR3 is CASSYSVAGRGDTQYF. As DNA, the CDR3 is TGTGCCAGCAGTTACTCGGTGGCGGGGCGGGGAGATACGCAGTATTTT.

This clonotype was counted only a few times. The rearrangement links TRBV9 to TRBJ2-2; 15 bases agree with TRBD2. Germline V lookup: CDR1 SGDLS, CDR2 YYNGEE. After removal of 4 bases from V and 7 bases from J, the junction contained 11 bases not matched to a gene. This CDR3 is 18 amino acids long. This chain's CDR3 is CASSSWTSGGGYGGELFF. The CDR3 nucleotides read TGTGCCAGCAGCTCCTGGACTAGCGGGGGGGGCTATGGCGGGGAGCTGTTTTTT. Looking up the rest from reference TRBV9 and TRBJ2-2 gives the full variable domain: DSGVTQTPKHLITATGQRVTLRCSPRSGDLSVYWYQQSLDQGLQFLIQYYNGEERAKGNILERFSAQQFPDLHSELNLSSLELGDSALYFCASSSWTSGGGYGGELFFGEGSRLTVL.

This clonotype has more than one count but fewer than ten. The chain recombines TRBV12-3 or TRBV12-4 with TRBJ2-4, with D possibly TRBD2 on 6 matching bases. This CDR3 contains 15 residues. V lost 2 bases and J 2 bases, leaving 10 bases between the germline ends. DNA for the CDR3: TGTGCCAGCAGTTTACTCCTAGCGTCCAAAAACATTCAGTACTTC. It encodes CASSLLLASKNIQYF.

The chain uses TRBV12-3 or TRBV12-4 and TRBJ2-5, with D perhaps TRBD2 (6 bases). Trimming removed 6 bases from V and 5 bases from J, with 16 bases in between. The CDR3 spans 14 residues. The CDR3 is CASSMTGVYETQYF. CDR3 DNA: TGTGCCAGCAGCATGACGGGAGTTTACGAGACCCAGTACTTC.

CDR3 protein: CASSIGAGAPYEQYF. The DNA for the CDR3 is TGTGCCAGTAGTATAGGGGCGGGGGCCCCCTACGAGCAGTACTTC. The V call is TRBV19, the J call TRBJ2-7; TRBD2 might be the D (7 bases). CDR1 and CDR2 from the germline V gene are LNHDA and SQIVND (reference sequence). The CDR3 covers 15 residues. The V end was cut by 1 base, the J end by 2 bases, with 12 bases between.